A selection of T cell receptor beta chains follows, all from one sample in a study of blood T cell repertoires in COVID-19. Sequenced by immunoSEQ multiplex PCR; TCRdb stores in-frame clones only, minus some. The data contain about 350,000 clones, about nine tenths of them singletons. Sequenced: peripheral blood. The receptors shown here come from a woman aged 45-60 years with COVID-19, enrolled during active disease. CDR3s include the opening cysteine and the closing phenylalanine or tryptophan. The order of the fields is V gene, J gene, clone size, CDR3 protein. Rows may omit the clone size; those that give it use once, few, many or a size class.

v_gene: TRBV27
j_gene: TRBJ1-5
abundance: NA
CDR3aa: CASSLSGQDNQPQHF

v_gene: TRBV5-1
j_gene: TRBJ2-2
abundance: NA
CDR3aa: CASSPGQPGTGELFF

v_gene: TRBV13
j_gene: TRBJ2-3
abundance: NA
CDR3aa: CASSLLTTGGLTDTQYF

v_gene: TRBV9
j_gene: TRBJ1-1
abundance: NA
CDR3aa: CASSGFGTGLNTEAFF

v_gene: TRBV27
j_gene: TRBJ1-5
abundance: few
CDR3aa: CASSLSQGYNQPQHF

v_gene: TRBV27
j_gene: TRBJ1-4
abundance: NA
CDR3aa: CASSYLPINEKLFF

v_gene: TRBV2
j_gene: TRBJ2-7
abundance: NA
CDR3aa: CATPGLAQYYEQYF

v_gene: TRBV7-9
j_gene: TRBJ1-1
abundance: few
CDR3aa: CASSFGQFEAFF

v_gene: TRBV14
j_gene: TRBJ2-1
abundance: NA
CDR3aa: CASSRVAGYNEQFF

v_gene: TRBV19
j_gene: TRBJ1-2
abundance: NA
CDR3aa: CASTTAWQGAFVYGYTF

v_gene: TRBV9
j_gene: TRBJ1-2
abundance: NA
CDR3aa: CASSPYREGNYGYTF

v_gene: TRBV11-2
j_gene: TRBJ2-5
abundance: NA
CDR3aa: CASSWGRSGGFSGETQYF

v_gene: TRBV9
j_gene: TRBJ1-4
abundance: NA
CDR3aa: CASQGVNEKLFF

v_gene: TRBV5-5
j_gene: TRBJ2-7
abundance: once
CDR3aa: CASSLAHRGLYEQYF

v_gene: TRBV27
j_gene: TRBJ2-7
abundance: NA
CDR3aa: CASSWSSGGSYEQYF

v_gene: TRBV7-2
j_gene: TRBJ2-7
abundance: NA
CDR3aa: CASSPLGTGYYEQYF

v_gene: TRBV5-1
j_gene: TRBJ1-3
abundance: NA
CDR3aa: CASRTEGNTIYF

v_gene: TRBV7-2
j_gene: TRBJ2-5
abundance: NA
CDR3aa: CASIIAGGRETQYF

v_gene: TRBV11-2
j_gene: TRBJ2-1
abundance: NA
CDR3aa: CASSSRSGYNEQFF

v_gene: TRBV29-1
j_gene: TRBJ2-2
abundance: NA
CDR3aa: CSAGDRELFF

v_gene: TRBV7-9
j_gene: TRBJ2-1
abundance: NA
CDR3aa: CASSPGLAGANEQFF

v_gene: TRBV11-3
j_gene: TRBJ2-5
abundance: NA
CDR3aa: CASSLVALSGQETQYF

v_gene: TRBV4-1
j_gene: TRBJ2-3
abundance: NA
CDR3aa: CASSPYSGGVTDTQYF

v_gene: TRBV7-9
j_gene: TRBJ1-1
abundance: NA
CDR3aa: CASRSGPGGTEAFF

v_gene: TRBV6-4
j_gene: TRBJ2-2
abundance: NA
CDR3aa: CASSGEANTGELFF

v_gene: TRBV14
j_gene: TRBJ2-1
abundance: NA
CDR3aa: CASSQVRDSYNEQFF

v_gene: TRBV10-3
j_gene: TRBJ1-4
abundance: once
CDR3aa: CAISDGGETRGEKLFF

v_gene: TRBV21-1
j_gene: TRBJ2-2
abundance: NA
CDR3aa: CASSKAGTGELFF

v_gene: TRBV5-6
j_gene: TRBJ2-7
abundance: NA
CDR3aa: CASSRRGTIGYEQYF

v_gene: TRBV5-6
j_gene: TRBJ2-4
abundance: NA
CDR3aa: CASSLLLAGGAKNIQYF

v_gene: TRBV5-4
j_gene: TRBJ2-7
abundance: NA
CDR3aa: CASSSTGLGLYEQYF

v_gene: TRBV3-1/TRBV3-2
j_gene: TRBJ1-4
abundance: NA
CDR3aa: CASSQEGAGPAKKLFF

v_gene: TRBV10-3
j_gene: TRBJ2-1
abundance: NA
CDR3aa: CATGTRTYNEQFF

v_gene: TRBV11-3
j_gene: TRBJ1-1
abundance: NA
CDR3aa: CASSVDRGFTEAFF

v_gene: TRBV5-1
j_gene: TRBJ2-7
abundance: NA
CDR3aa: CASSLGPSGTGYYEQYF

v_gene: TRBV7-8
j_gene: TRBJ1-4
abundance: NA
CDR3aa: CASSLASGKGNEKLFF

v_gene: TRBV18
j_gene: TRBJ2-7
abundance: NA
CDR3aa: CASSPAQTGLSSYEQYF